This T cell receptor beta chain appears in the sequencing data of a study of T cell clones after liver transplantation. Study results and limitations: These preliminary findings come from unstandardized post-transplant sampling times.

CDR3 length equals 12 residues. The germline V gene has CDR1 MNHNY and CDR2 SVGAGI (reference sequence). V shed 5 bases and J shed 7 bases, with 8 bases lying between them. Using immunoSEQ multiplex PCR, the repertoire was profiled, and TCRdb retains in-frame clones only, with some absent. The sample lists tens of thousands of clones, 84% occurring once. This clone was recorded a few times. The antigen is undetermined. The sequence was obtained from a human patient who received a liver transplant. Some T cells may arise from the graft donor. The input for sequencing was CD4+ T cells from blood, taken less than 50 months after liver transplant. The rearrangement joins TRBV6-6 to TRBJ1-4; tentative D call: TRBD1 (5 bases). The CDR3 reads CASSRGGEKLFF. DNA for the CDR3: TGTGCCAGCAGTCGCGGGGGTGAAAAACTGTTTTTT.